Described below is a single T cell receptor beta chain sequence and its context. Per the authors' pipeline: How many nucleated cells were present was estimated from reference gene primer amplification. Assay: immunoSEQ multiplex PCR; the TCRdb copy retains only in-frame clones and omits some. V, J and clone size are those of that table, while D and trimming were read from the DNA. This table holds more than 250,000 clones, roughly 91% found once. The data derive from a study of blood T cell repertoires in COVID-19. For the study at large: Donors in the United States, Italy and Spain gave samples during acute or convalescent COVID-19. T cells, B-cell-depleted T cells, or PBMCs provided the cDNA or gDNA that served as material.

The CDR3 is made up of 16 amino acids. Germline lookup yields CDR1 SSHAT and CDR2 FNYEAQ (reference sequence). V was clipped by 3 bases and J by 0 bases, with 14 bases between them. V is TRBV7-7 and J is TRBJ2-5; D may be TRBD2 (6 bases). The receptor's source is a man aged 50 to 60 with active or convalescent COVID-19. The sample consisted of peripheral blood. The CDR3 coding sequence is TGTGCCAGCAGCTTGGGGGTAGCGGCGTACCAAGAGACCCAGTACTTC. Translated, it gives CASSLGVAAYQETQYF.